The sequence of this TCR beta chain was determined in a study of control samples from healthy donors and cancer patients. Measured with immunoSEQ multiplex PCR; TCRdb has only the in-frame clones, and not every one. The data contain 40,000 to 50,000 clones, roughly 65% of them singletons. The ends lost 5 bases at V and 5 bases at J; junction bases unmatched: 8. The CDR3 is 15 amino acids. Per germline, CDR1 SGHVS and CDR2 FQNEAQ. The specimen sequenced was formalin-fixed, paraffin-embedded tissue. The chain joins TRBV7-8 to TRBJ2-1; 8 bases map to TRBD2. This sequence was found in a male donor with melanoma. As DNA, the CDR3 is TGTGCCAGCAGCCGCCGGACTAGCCTAGACAATGAGCAGTTCTTC. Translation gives CASSRRTSLDNEQFF.